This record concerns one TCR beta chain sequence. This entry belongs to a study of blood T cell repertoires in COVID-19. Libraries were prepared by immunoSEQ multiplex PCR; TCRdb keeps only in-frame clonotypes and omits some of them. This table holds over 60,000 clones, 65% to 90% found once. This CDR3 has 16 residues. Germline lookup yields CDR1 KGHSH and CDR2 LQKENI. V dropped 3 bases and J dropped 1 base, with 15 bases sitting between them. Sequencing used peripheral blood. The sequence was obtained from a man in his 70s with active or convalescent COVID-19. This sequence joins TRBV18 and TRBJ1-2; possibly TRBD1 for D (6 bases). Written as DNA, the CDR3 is TGTGCCAGCTCACCCGGGGGGGGCCGCGGTAACTATGGCTACACCTTC. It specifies CASSPGGGRGNYGYTF.